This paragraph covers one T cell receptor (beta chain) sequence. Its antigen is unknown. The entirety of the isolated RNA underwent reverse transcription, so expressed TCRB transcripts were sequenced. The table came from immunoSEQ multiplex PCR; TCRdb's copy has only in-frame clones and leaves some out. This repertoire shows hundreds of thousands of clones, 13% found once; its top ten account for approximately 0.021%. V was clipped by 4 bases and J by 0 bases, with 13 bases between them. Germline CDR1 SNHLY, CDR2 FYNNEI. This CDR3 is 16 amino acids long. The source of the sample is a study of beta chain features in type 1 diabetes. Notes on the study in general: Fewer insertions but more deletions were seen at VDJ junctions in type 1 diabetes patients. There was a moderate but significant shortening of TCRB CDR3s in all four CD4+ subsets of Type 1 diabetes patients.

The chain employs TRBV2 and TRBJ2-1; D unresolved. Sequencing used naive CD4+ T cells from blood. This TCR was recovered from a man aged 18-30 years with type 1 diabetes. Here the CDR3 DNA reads TGTGCCAGCAGTGCAGTCCCTATGAACTCCTACAATGAGCAGTTCTTC. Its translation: CASSAVPMNSYNEQFF.